This T cell receptor (beta chain) came from a study of T cell responses to AZD1222 COVID-19 vaccine. General study findings and limits: White British donors predominated, females outnumbered males, and clonal diversity was possibly underestimated.

Germline V gene sequence: CDR1 LNHDA, CDR2 SQIVND (reference sequence). The CDR3 has 14 residues. Trimming removed 8 bases from V and 5 bases from J, with 16 bases in between. With regard to this clone: The antigen is not known.

Using immunoSEQ multiplex PCR, the repertoire was profiled, and TCRdb retains in-frame clones only, with some absent. The sample carries 250,000 to 300,000 clones, 94% recorded once. The input for sequencing was peripheral blood, taken 28 days after the second AZD1222 dose. The origin of this receptor is an adult who received the AZD1222 COVID-19 vaccine. The chain is built from TRBV19 and TRBJ1-5; D is uncertain. As DNA, the CDR3 is TGTGCCAGTGGGGTCGGCAGACCTTATCAGCCCCAGCATTTT. As protein: CASGVGRPYQPQHF.